This entry lists 3 T cell receptor beta chains sequenced from one sample in a study of cytomegalovirus exposure and HLA in healthy donors (dated by TCRdb to 2016 to 2017). The library came from the immunoSEQ multiplex PCR assay. The multiplex PCR relied on a mix of 60 forward primers for TCR Vbeta segments and 13 reverse primers for TCR Jbeta segments. Not all clones reach the TCRdb copy of this immuneACCESS table, which keeps in-frame sequences only. Checked studies attribute under half of the gap to unresolved V genes and leave the rest unexplained. This sample gives under 200,000 clones in total; about nine tenths of them show up just once. The biggest ten clones account for approximately 0.98% of the sample. The specimen sequenced was PBMCs. The receptor source for this set is a boy younger than 10 in good health and CMV-seronegative.

The V gene is TRBV28, the J gene TRBJ2-5; 10 bases line up with TRBD1. Germline trimming cut 6 bases from V and 3 bases from J; bases unmatched to any gene: 1. Germline values: CDR1 MDHEN, CDR2 SYDVKM. The CDR3 covers 13 residues. The CDR3 spells CASRGTGEETQYF. In nucleotides, the CDR3 is TGTGCCAGCAGAGGGACAGGGGAAGAGACCCAGTACTTC.

The chain carries TRBV30 and TRBJ1-6; 7 bases map to TRBD1. Germline CDR1 and CDR2: GTSNPN and SVGIG (reference sequence). V was clipped by 2 bases and J by 12 bases; unmatched bases: 7. The CDR3 extends over 13 amino acids. The CDR3 sequence: CAWSLTGVGPLHF. DNA of the CDR3: TGTGCCTGGAGTTTAACAGGGGTTGGACCCCTCCACTTT. The full variable domain, its missing parts supplied by reference TRBV30 and TRBJ1-6, is SQTIHQWPATLVQPVGSPLSLECTVEGTSNPNLYWYRQAAGRGLQLLFYSVGIGQISSEVPQNLSASRPQDRQFILSSKKLLLSDSGFYLCAWSLTGVGPLHFGNGTRLTVT.

This clone was seen only a few times. The chain is built from TRBV4-1 and TRBJ1-3, with a weak D call TRBD1 (6 bases). CDR1 and CDR2 (germline): MGHRA, YSYEKL. This CDR3 has 17 amino acids. Trimming shortened V by 0 bases and J by 0 bases, and 12 bases separated the two germline ends. CDR3: CASSQESQGFSGNTIYF. DNA of the CDR3: TGCGCCAGCAGCCAAGAAAGTCAGGGGTTCTCTGGAAACACCATATATTTT.